This T cell receptor (beta chain) appears in the sequencing data of a study of beta chain features in type 1 diabetes. Study-wide results and caveats: Naive, central memory and Treg TCRB repertoires seemed to resemble each other more closely in patients than they did in healthy donors. People with Type 1 diabetes carried modestly yet significantly shorter TCRB CDR3s in all four CD4+ subsets.

Reverse transcribing all isolated RNA meant expressed TCRB transcripts were sequenced. The repertoire was sequenced with immunoSEQ multiplex PCR; TCRdb's copy has only in-frame clones and lacks some. The sample includes approximately 250,000 clones, 9.5% to 13% seen only once; the top ten take roughly 0.017%. Comments on this clone: Its specificity is not known.

This clonotype originated in a man younger than 40 with type 1 diabetes. Material for sequencing was naive CD4+ T cells from blood.

The CDR3 spells CASSLALAGTTDTQYF. In nucleotides, the CDR3 is TGCGCCAGCAGCTTGGCACTAGCGGGGACGACAGATACGCAGTATTTT. V is TRBV5-1 and J is TRBJ2-3, with TRBD2 matching over 10 bases. There are 16 residues in the CDR3. From germline, CDR1 is SGHRS and CDR2 YFSETQ. Trimming at V came to 0 bases and at J to 3 bases, leaving 4 bases not matched to a gene.